This T cell receptor beta chain was sequenced during a study of response to subunit inactivated influenza vaccine. Germline CDR1 and CDR2: SQVTM and ANQGSEA. CDR3 length equals 16 residues. V was trimmed by 2 bases and J by 0 bases, leaving 14 bases between them. One entry per CDR3 protein results from TCRdb running MiXCR on the RT-PCR reads. This sample yields around 160,000 distinct CDR3 sequences, of which 11% are seen a single time; 9.5% to 15% belongs to the top ten. V gene TRBV29-1 combines with J gene TRBJ2-1; maybe TRBD2 (5 bases). This sequence originates from a man aged 45 to 65 who received an inactivated influenza vaccine. Sequences were derived from non-naive T cells sorted from PBMCs, sampled about 6 weeks after vaccination. As DNA, the CDR3 is TGCAGCGTTGAATACCCCGCGGGCCGCTCCTACAATGAGCAGTTCTTC. It yields the protein CSVEYPAGRSYNEQFF.